What follows are 26 T cell receptor beta chains derived from one specimen sequenced in a study of T-cell reconstitution after alpha-beta-depleted transplantation in children. Library preparation (for TCRbeta) was performed with unique molecular identifiers. Using its own MiXCR run on the PCR reads, TCRdb lists one record per CDR3 protein. The sample yields roughly 790,000 distinct CDR3 sequences, about 16% seen once. The sequenced sample was PBMCs, mostly from graft donor cells, obtained 360 days after TCRalphabeta/CD19-depleted stem cell transplant. All receptors derive from a male patient aged 10 to 17 who had a stem cell transplant for acute lymphoblastic leukemia, so the T cells may come from the graft donor.

The chain has TRBV7-2 and TRBJ2-7; D call uncertain. The CDR3 is 15 residues long. Germline V CDR1 and CDR2: SGHTA, FQGNSA. Trimming shortened V by 4 bases and J by 3 bases, and 16 bases separated the two germline ends. The CDR3 loop is CASSSYLGSLYEQYF. The CDR3 nucleotides read TGTGCCAGCAGCTCCTACCTAGGGTCCCTCTACGAGCAGTACTTC.

V usage is TRBV18 and J usage is TRBJ2-4; D unresolved. This CDR3 comprises 14 residues. The germline V gene encodes CDR1 KGHSH and CDR2 LQKENI. Trimming shortened V by 3 bases and J by 10 bases, and 16 bases separated the two germline ends. CDR3 sequence: CASSPGDLPRIQYF. The CDR3 region has the DNA TGTGCCAGCTCACCTGGCGACTTGCCCCGAATTCAGTACTTC.

This clonotype was seen repeatedly, ten times or more. The chain carries TRBV3-1 and TRBJ2-7, with 12 bases that match TRBD2. Germline trimming cut 4 bases from V and 7 bases from J; bases unmatched to any gene: 8. This CDR3 comprises 15 residues. CDR1 and CDR2 (germline): LGHDT, YNNKEL (reference sequence). CDR3 residues: CASSRLAGGPGEQYF. The CDR3 bases are TGTGCCAGCAGCCGGCTAGCGGGAGGGCCGGGTGAGCAGTACTTC.

The chain combines TRBV3-1 with TRBJ2-1; 8 positions agree with TRBD1. Germline CDR1 is LGHDT and CDR2 is YNNKEL (reference sequence). Losses at the gene ends were 3 bases for V and 6 bases for J; bases not matched to a gene: 16. CDR3 size: 18 residues. CDR3 sequence: CASSHLGQGGPRTNEQFF. In nucleotides, the CDR3 is TGTGCCAGCAGCCACCTCGGACAGGGCGGGCCAAGAACCAATGAGCAGTTCTTC.

This sequence joins TRBV4-1 and TRBJ2-7; 7 bases line up with TRBD1. CDR1 is MGHRA, CDR2 YSYEKL, per germline. The CDR3 contains 17 residues. The J segment lost 1 base and the V segment lost 1 base, leaving 10 bases of the junction unmatched. DNA for the CDR3: TGCGCCAGCAGCCAAGTTGCGTGGGGGACAGCATCCTACGAGCAGTACTTC. Translating it yields CASSQVAWGTASYEQYF.

The chain combines TRBV7-6 with TRBJ2-1; TRBD1 agrees at 7 bases. J was trimmed by 3 bases and V by 1 base; bases with no gene match: 6. Germline V gene sequence: CDR1 SGHVS, CDR2 FNYEAQ. CDR3 size: 16 residues. The CDR3 coding sequence is TGTGCCAGCAGCTTAGGTCAGGGGGAAGGCTACAATGAGCAGTTCTTC. It is translated as CASSLGQGEGYNEQFF.

This clonotype has only a few counts. The chain couples TRBV9 to TRBJ2-1; 12 bases line up with TRBD2. Looked up from germline, CDR1 is SGDLS and CDR2 is YYNGEE. The V gene end was trimmed by 2 bases and the J gene end by 0 bases; junction bases not matched to a gene: 3. The CDR3 is 17 residues long. The CDR3 coding sequence is TGTGCCAGCAGCGTCGGACTAGCGGGATTCTCCTACAATGAGCAGTTCTTC. This codes for CASSVGLAGFSYNEQFF. Full variable domain (outside the CDR3, taken from reference TRBV9 and TRBJ2-1): DSGVTQTPKHLITATGQRVTLRCSPRSGDLSVYWYQQSLDQGLQFLIQYYNGEERAKGNILERFSAQQFPDLHSELNLSSLELGDSALYFCASSVGLAGFSYNEQFFGPGTRLTVL.

Points on this clonotype: With a much larger clone just one base away, this may be a read error. The J gene is TRBJ2-1, the V gene TRBV11-2; 13 nucleotides match TRBD2. The CDR3 is 15 amino acids. Germline CDR1 SGHAT, CDR2 FQNNGV. In DNA form, the CDR3 reads TGTGCCAACAGCCGCTGGACTAGCGGGAGTAATGAGCAGTTCTTC. Amino acids: CANSRWTSGSNEQFF. Variable domain in full (rest from reference TRBV11-2 and TRBJ2-1): EAGVAQSPRYKIIEKRQSVAFWCNPISGHATLYWYQQILGQGPKLLIQFQNNGVVDDSQLPKDRFSAERLKGVDSTLKIQPAKLEDSAVYLCANSRWTSGSNEQFFGPGTRLTVL.

The V call is TRBV5-1, the J call TRBJ2-7, with a tentative D call TRBD1 (6 bases). From germline, CDR1 is SGHRS and CDR2 YFSETQ. V shed 0 bases and J shed 6 bases, with 19 bases lying between them. CDR3 length equals 16 residues. CDR3 region: CASSLGTERVWGEQYF. DNA for the CDR3: TGCGCCAGCAGCTTGGGGACAGAGAGGGTATGGGGCGAGCAGTACTTC. Full variable domain (remainder filled in from reference TRBV5-1 and TRBJ2-7): KAGVTQTPRYLIKTRGQQVTLSCSPISGHRSVSWYQQTPGQGLQFLFEYFSETQRNKGNFPGRFSGRQFSNSRSEMNVSTLELGDSALYLCASSLGTERVWGEQYFGPGTRLTVT.

J is TRBJ2-1 and V is TRBV11-2; maybe TRBD2 (5 bases). The CDR3 loop spans 15 amino acids. The germline gives CDR1 SGHAT, CDR2 FQNNGV. Trimming took 5 bases from V and 7 from J, leaving 18 bases between them. Written as DNA, the CDR3 is TGTGCCAGCAGCCCGCTAGAGGACTCTGATAATGAGCAGTTCTTC. Translated, it gives CASSPLEDSDNEQFF.

This clonotype occurred many times. The chain combines TRBV12-3 or TRBV12-4 with TRBJ2-1; TRBD2 matches 8 bases. The ends lost 1 base at V and 3 bases at J; junction bases unmatched: 11. CDR3 size: 18 residues. The CDR3 DNA follows: TGTGCCAGCAGTTTAGAATCTCTCGGGACTAGAAACTACAATGAGCAGTTCTTC. This translates into CASSLESLGTRNYNEQFF.

There are a few counts of this clonotype. The chain recombines TRBV20-1 with TRBJ2-2, with 8 bases identical to TRBD2. The CDR3 extends over 17 amino acids. V shed 1 base, J shed 6 bases, and the junction held 13 bases outside the gene matches. CDR1 and CDR2 (germline): DFQATT, SNEGSKA (reference sequence). The CDR3 loop reads CSARGGYGRARAGELFF. The CDR3 bases are TGCAGTGCTAGAGGGGGTTACGGGAGGGCCAGGGCCGGGGAGCTGTTTTTT.

Concerning this clonotype: The junction and the germline gene differ at one end; a read error may be behind it. The chain joins TRBV20-1 to TRBJ1-2; TRBD1 matches 8 bases. Germline V gene lookup returns CDR1 DFQATT and CDR2 SNEGSKA (reference sequence). The CDR3 loop spans 14 amino acids. Here the CDR3 reads CSARPLQGASGYSF. The CDR3 bases are TGCAGTGCTAGACCCCTCCAGGGGGCTTCCGGCTACTCCTTC.

This sequence joins TRBV27 and TRBJ2-7, with a possible D match to TRBD1 (6 bases). Deletions cut 2 bases from V and 5 bases from J, with 16 bases between. Looked up from germline, CDR1 is MNHEY and CDR2 is SMNVEV (reference sequence). The CDR3 is made up of 15 amino acids. The CDR3 DNA reads as TGTGCCAGCAGTTTAGGTCGGTACAGGGTACACGAGCAGTACTTC. It encodes CASSLGRYRVHEQYF.

This chain uses TRBV27 with TRBJ2-3; 9 bases agree with TRBD2. V lost 3 bases, J lost 3 bases, and 7 bases stayed unmatched. The CDR3 sequence is 16 residues long. From germline, CDR1 is MNHEY and CDR2 SMNVEV (reference sequence). CDR3 loop: CASSLWAGGPTDTQYF. CDR3 nucleotide sequence: TGTGCCAGCAGTTTGTGGGCGGGAGGGCCTACAGATACGCAGTATTTT.

This clonotype was counted a few times. J is TRBJ2-3 and V is TRBV7-9; 7 positions match TRBD1. This CDR3 region has 17 residues. CDR1 and CDR2 (germline): SEHNR, FQNEAQ (reference sequence). Trimming cost V 4 bases and J 0 bases; bases outside gene matches: 10. CDR3 sequence: CASSSSRGRASTDTQYF. Written as DNA, the CDR3 is TGTGCCAGCAGCTCGAGTAGGGGGCGGGCTAGCACAGATACGCAGTATTTT.

The rearrangement joins TRBV4-1 to TRBJ2-2; 10 positions agree with TRBD2. This CDR3 is built from 15 residues. V lost 2 bases, J lost 6 bases, and 3 bases stayed unmatched. Germline V gives CDR1 MGHRA, CDR2 YSYEKL. This CDR3 reads CASSQLAGVPGELFF. The CDR3 coding sequence is TGCGCCAGCAGCCAACTAGCGGGAGTGCCCGGGGAGCTGTTTTTT.

This chain uses TRBV20-1 with TRBJ2-7; 8 nucleotides line up with TRBD1. The trim removed 0 bases at V and 2 bases at J, leaving 3 bases unmatched. Looked up from germline, CDR1 is DFQATT and CDR2 is SNEGSKA (reference sequence). There are 14 residues in the CDR3. This CDR3 reads CSAREGQATYEQYF. DNA of the CDR3: TGCAGTGCTAGAGAGGGACAGGCTACCTACGAGCAGTACTTC.

This clonotype was counted only a few times. The chain links TRBV27 to TRBJ1-1; D not certain. This CDR3 has 14 residues. CDR1 and CDR2 from the germline V gene are MNHEY and SMNVEV (reference sequence). V was shortened by 4 bases and J by 1 base, with 10 bases between the two germline ends. In DNA, the CDR3 is TGTGCCAGCAGTTGGTCAGCAGGGAACACTGAAGCTTTCTTT. Its translation is CASSWSAGNTEAFF.

The chain joins TRBV9 to TRBJ2-7; D remains unclear. V was clipped by 0 bases and J by 4 bases, with 14 bases between them. The CDR3 has 15 amino acids. CDR1 and CDR2 from the germline V gene are SGDLS and YYNGEE. CDR3 region: CASSVGGIGAYEQYF. The CDR3 DNA is TGTGCCAGCAGCGTAGGTGGGATCGGTGCTTACGAGCAGTACTTC.

The rearrangement uses TRBV29-1 and TRBJ2-5, with a tentative D call TRBD2 (5 bases). Trimming removed 6 bases at V and 3 bases at J, with 14 bases between. The CDR3 has 13 amino acids. The germline V gene has CDR1 SQVTM and CDR2 ANQGSEA. The CDR3 region is CSVGGPFEETQYF. In nucleotides, the CDR3 is TGCAGCGTCGGCGGGCCATTCGAAGAGACCCAGTACTTC.

Ten or more counts support this clonotype. The CDR3 spells CSAREASWGETQYF. In nucleotides, the CDR3 is TGCAGTGCTAGAGAGGCTAGTTGGGGAGAGACCCAGTACTTC. The chain couples TRBV20-1 to TRBJ2-5; D not certain. The CDR3 has 14 amino acids. V lost 0 bases and J 4 bases, leaving 12 bases between the germline ends. Germline-derived CDR1 and CDR2 are DFQATT and SNEGSKA (reference sequence).

This clonotype was counted at least ten times. The rearrangement joins TRBV15 to TRBJ2-1; 8 bases match TRBD1. From germline, CDR1 is LNHNV and CDR2 YYDKDF (reference sequence). CDR3 length equals 13 residues. The V gene end was trimmed by 0 bases and the J gene end by 12 bases; junction bases not matched to a gene: 4. CDR3 region: CATSRDPGTGQFF. The CDR3 DNA follows: TGTGCCACCAGCAGAGATCCCGGGACAGGGCAGTTCTTC.

This clonotype was counted ten times or more. The chain employs TRBV29-1 and TRBJ2-7; no reliable D call. CDR1 is SQVTM and CDR2 is ANQGSEA in the germline V gene. The V and J ends lost 4 bases and 3 bases respectively, with 4 bases between them. This CDR3 has 10 amino acids. This chain's CDR3 is CSVAGYEQYF. The CDR3 DNA reads TGCAGCGTTGCGGGCTACGAGCAGTACTTC.

In its sample, this clonotype was seen many times. The V call is TRBV18, the J call TRBJ2-7; 9 bases align to TRBD2. The J segment lost 3 bases and the V segment lost 6 bases, leaving 3 bases of the junction unmatched. This CDR3 is built from 13 residues. Per the germline V gene, CDR1 is KGHSH and CDR2 is LQKENI. The CDR3 DNA is TGTGCCAGCTCGTCGACTAGCGGCTACGAGCAGTACTTC. It is translated as CASSSTSGYEQYF.

This clonotype was counted between two and nine times. The CDR3 here is CSARDPSGSLTGELFF. The CDR3 DNA follows: TGCAGTGCTAGAGATCCTAGCGGGAGTCTCACCGGGGAGCTGTTTTTT. This chain joins TRBV20-1 and TRBJ2-2; 10 bases align to TRBD2. Germline assignment: CDR1 DFQATT and CDR2 SNEGSKA (reference sequence). The CDR3 is made up of 16 amino acids. Trimming took 0 bases from V and 4 from J; bases not matched to a gene: 5.